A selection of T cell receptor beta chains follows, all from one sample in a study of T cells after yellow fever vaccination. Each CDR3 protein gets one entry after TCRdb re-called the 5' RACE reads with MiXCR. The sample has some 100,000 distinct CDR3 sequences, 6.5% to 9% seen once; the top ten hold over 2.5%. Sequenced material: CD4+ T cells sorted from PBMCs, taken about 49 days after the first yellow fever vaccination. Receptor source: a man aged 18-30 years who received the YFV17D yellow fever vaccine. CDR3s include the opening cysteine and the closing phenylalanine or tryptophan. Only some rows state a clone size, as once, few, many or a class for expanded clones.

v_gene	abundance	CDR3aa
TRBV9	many	CASSAQTGRSSYEQYF
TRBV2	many	CASNVDRAGGYTF
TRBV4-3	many	CASSQEVLRGYEQYF
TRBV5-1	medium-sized	CASSLRTGVTDTQYF
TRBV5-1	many	CASSLQRMGTEAFF
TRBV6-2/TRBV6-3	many	CASSRELYSNQPQHF
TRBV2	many	CASAPGNLHTQYF
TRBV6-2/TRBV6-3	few	CASSYSTPPEQFF
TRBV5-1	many	CASSLGDREREQYF
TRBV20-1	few	CCARVFTAGSGTEAFF
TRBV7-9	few	CASSLRLNPGKLFF
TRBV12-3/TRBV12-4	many	CASTPGTATYNEQFF
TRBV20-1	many	CSARIAGALNEQFF
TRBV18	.	CASSGGTSMNTEAFF
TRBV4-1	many	CASSLGTTLAGNKDTQYF
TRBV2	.	CASSLLGALPGELFF
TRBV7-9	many	CASRPLGYSQETQYF
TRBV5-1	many	CASSRLQGPGTGELFF
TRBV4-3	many	CASSQEQGAQPQHF
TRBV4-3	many	CASSQEGGSTGELFF
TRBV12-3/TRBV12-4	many	CASGVAKNIQYF
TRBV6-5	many	CASSHGTGGPDTQYF
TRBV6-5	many	CASSYRGSGYGYTF
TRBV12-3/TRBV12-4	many	CASSYKTVSYEQYF
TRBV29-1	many	CSVVRDRVNEQYF
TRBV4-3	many	CASRDYTGELFF
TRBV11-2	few	CASSSRDSLSSYNSPLHF
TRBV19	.	CASSKTTAASSYNSPLHF
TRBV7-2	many	CASSLAWDSSYNEQFF
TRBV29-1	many	CSADGIADTQYF
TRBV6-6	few	CASSPTGFEEQYF
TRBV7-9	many	CASSLAGLGTGELFF
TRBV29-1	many	CSASLSGANVLTF
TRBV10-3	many	CAISEGGVQPQHF
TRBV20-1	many	CSARVGGVNTGELFF
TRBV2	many	CASSEAGWGQSF
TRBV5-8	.	CASSLDGLTNTGELFF
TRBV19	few	CASSTLLNNEQFF
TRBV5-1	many	CASSLEWLAGITGELFF
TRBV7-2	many	CASTPPSRDEQYF
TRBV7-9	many	CASSGTAYNEQFF
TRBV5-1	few	CASREGQGPNYGYTF
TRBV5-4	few	CASSLASGSKLQETQYF
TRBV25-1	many	CASSLETHYNEQFF
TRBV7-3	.	CASSARGTQYF
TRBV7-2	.	CASISRGQETQYF
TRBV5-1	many	CASSLGLAGRSDTQYF
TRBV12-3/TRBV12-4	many	CASSLGSGGYEQYF
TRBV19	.	CASSSQGAGGELFF
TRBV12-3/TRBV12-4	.	CASSTRQGRQDTQYF
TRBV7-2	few	CASSLGRAQETQYF
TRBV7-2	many	CASSLLTREETQYF
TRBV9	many	CASSETSGWFRDTQYF
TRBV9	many	CASSEAGSYNEQFF